The 22 T cell receptor beta chains below come from one sample, sequenced in a study of T cells in narcolepsy. The assay was immunoSEQ multiplex PCR, and TCRdb's table has in-frame clones only and misses some. The sample carries around 31,000 clones, around four fifths recorded once. The sequenced material came from CD45RA- memory CD4+ T cells from PBMCs. Receptors were obtained from a human donor with narcolepsy.

The V gene is TRBV29-1, the J gene TRBJ2-2; the D is unclear. Germline CDR1 reads SQVTM; CDR2 reads ANQGSEA. The CDR3 is made up of 13 amino acids. Trimming took off 5 bases at V and 5 bases at J, with 12 bases between the two ends. The CDR3 nucleotides are TGCAGCGTTCTCTCGGACCGGACCGGGGAGCTGTTTTTT. This gives the protein CSVLSDRTGELFF.

The chain combines TRBV19 with TRBJ1-1, with 9 nucleotides matching TRBD1. The germline V gene has CDR1 LNHDA and CDR2 SQIVND (reference sequence). After removal of 0 bases from V and 8 bases from J, the junction contained 1 base not matched to a gene. The length of the CDR3 is 13 residues. The CDR3 here is CASSIDGQGEAFF. The CDR3 DNA is TGTGCCAGTAGTATAGACGGACAGGGGGAAGCTTTCTTT. Variable domain in full (rest from reference TRBV19 and TRBJ1-1): DGGITQSPKYLFRKEGQNVTLSCEQNLNHDAMYWYRQDPGQGLRLIYYSQIVNDFQKGDIAEGYSVSREKKESFPLTVTSAQKNPTAFYLCASSIDGQGEAFFGQGTRLTVV.

The gene calls are TRBV27 and TRBJ2-5, with 7 bases lining up with TRBD2. The better agreement between TRBJ2-7 and the DNA end casts doubt on the J call. The germline CDR1 and CDR2 sequences are MNHEY and SMNVEV (reference sequence). The CDR3 is made up of 15 amino acids. CDR3 DNA sequence: TGTGCCAGCAGTTTATTAGCGGGTCCCCCCTACGAGCAGTACTTC. Translating it yields CASSLLAGPPYEQYF.

V and J are TRBV30 and TRBJ1-4; TRBD1 matches at 9 bases. CDR1 is GTSNPN and CDR2 is SVGIG in the germline V gene (reference sequence). This CDR3 spans 14 amino acids. V lost 2 bases, J lost 8 bases, and 6 bases stayed unmatched. The DNA of the CDR3 is TGTGCCTGGAGTAAAACAGGGGGCCGAGAAAAACTGTTTTTT. Translation: CAWSKTGGREKLFF. Looking up the rest from reference TRBV30 and TRBJ1-4 gives the full variable domain: SQTIHQWPATLVQPVGSPLSLECTVEGTSNPNLYWYRQAAGRGLQLLFYSVGIGQISSEVPQNLSASRPQDRQFILSSKKLLLSDSGFYLCAWSKTGGREKLFFGSGTQLSVL.

The chain combines TRBV7-8 with TRBJ2-3; possible D gene TRBD1, 6 bases. Trimming took off 3 bases at V and 2 bases at J, with 9 bases between the two ends. From germline, CDR1 is SGHVS and CDR2 FQNEAQ. This CDR3 region has 14 residues. Written as DNA, the CDR3 is TGTGCCAGCAGCTTTGGACAGACCACAGATACGCAGTATTTT. Protein: CASSFGQTTDTQYF.

The chain links TRBV6-1 to TRBJ2-7; D is unresolved. There are 15 residues in the CDR3. Germline V gives CDR1 MNHNS, CDR2 SASEGT. Trimming removed 0 bases from V and 2 bases from J, with 11 bases in between. CDR3 DNA sequence: TGTGCCAGCAGTGAAGCATCGAGATTTACCTACGAGCAGTACTTC. It specifies CASSEASRFTYEQYF.

The chain joins TRBV5-1 to TRBJ2-7, with 8 bases aligning to TRBD2. Unmatched junction bases numbered 16, after V lost 4 bases and J lost 7 bases. Germline CDR1 reads SGHRS; CDR2 reads YFSETQ. The CDR3 extends over 16 amino acids. The DNA for the CDR3 is TGCGCCAGCAGCCTACAACCCGGGGGGGCCGTGGGAGAGCAGTACTTC. Translated: CASSLQPGGAVGEQYF.

The V call is TRBV5-1, the J call TRBJ2-7; D gene ambiguous. The CDR3 covers 15 residues. V was cut by 2 bases and J by 0 bases, with 12 bases left in between. The germline gives CDR1 SGHRS, CDR2 YFSETQ. CDR3 amino acids: CASSFGRPGSYEQYF. The CDR3 bases are TGCGCCAGCAGCTTCGGCAGACCGGGCTCCTACGAGCAGTACTTC.

The sample holds a few counts of this clone. The V gene is TRBV14, the J gene TRBJ2-1, with D perhaps TRBD2 (5 bases). Between the trimmed V and J ends, which lost 4 bases and 7 bases, there was a span of 8 bases. The CDR3 length is 12 residues. CDR1 is SGHDN, CDR2 FVKESK, per germline. CDR3 sequence: CASSPSLNEQFF. The CDR3 nucleotides are TGTGCCAGCAGCCCTAGCTTGAATGAGCAGTTCTTC. Filled out from reference TRBV14 and TRBJ2-1, the complete variable domain reads EAGVTQFPSHSVIEKGQTVTLRCDPISGHDNLYWYRRVMGKEIKFLLHFVKESKQDESGMPNNRFLAERTGGTYSTLKVQPAELEDSGVYFCASSPSLNEQFFGPGTRLTVL.

This clone occurred once. This rearrangement joins TRBV6-6 to TRBJ2-1; D remains unclear. Trimming removed 0 bases at V and 8 bases at J, with 2 bases between. Germline CDR1 is MNHNY and CDR2 is SVGAGI (reference sequence). CDR3 size: 11 residues. In nucleotides, the CDR3 is TGTGCCAGCAGTTACTCGGATGAGCAGTTCTTC. Encoded protein: CASSYSDEQFF.

The chain links TRBV6-5 to TRBJ2-7; D call uncertain. Germline V lookup: CDR1 MNHEY, CDR2 SVGAGI. The CDR3 is made up of 13 amino acids. The germline V and J ends were trimmed by 6 bases and 4 bases, with 13 bases remaining between them. The CDR3 is CASRQTLTYEQYF. CDR3 sequence (DNA): TGTGCCAGCAGACAGACACTTACTTACGAGCAGTACTTC.

In its sample, this clone was seen a few times. The chain has TRBV11-3 and TRBJ2-5; 9 bases line up with TRBD2. The germline V gene has CDR1 SGHNT and CDR2 YENEEA. The CDR3 contains 14 residues. V lost 5 bases to trimming and J lost 4 bases; unmatched junction nucleotides: 5. The CDR3 nucleotides are TGTGCCAGCAGCAGCGGGGGGAAGAGAGAGACCCAGTACTTC. This sequence encodes CASSSGGKRETQYF.

V and J are TRBV5-1 and TRBJ2-1; no clear D. V lost 1 base and J 8 bases, leaving 4 bases between the germline ends. The CDR3 is 11 residues long. CDR1 is SGHRS, CDR2 YFSETQ, per germline. The CDR3 is CASSLTYEQFF. CDR3 DNA sequence: TGCGCCAGCAGCTTGACGTATGAGCAGTTCTTC.

This chain uses TRBV5-1 with TRBJ2-1; 8 bases are shared with TRBD1. Germline V lookup: CDR1 SGHRS, CDR2 YFSETQ. CDR3 length equals 16 residues. V lost 4 bases and J lost 0; bases outside the gene matches: 6. The CDR3 bases are TGCGCCAGCAGCCTAGGACAGGGTAGCTCCTACAATGAGCAGTTCTTC. Translating it yields CASSLGQGSSYNEQFF.

The chain uses TRBV18 and TRBJ1-4, with D possibly TRBD1 on 5 matching bases. Germline V CDR1 and CDR2: KGHSH, LQKENI. V was clipped by 9 bases and J by 10 bases, with 18 bases between them. The CDR3 contains 13 residues. The CDR3 DNA reads TGTGCCAGAGGTAAGGGACCTGGGGGAAAACTGTTTTTT. Residues: CARGKGPGGKLFF.

This clone was detected a few times. The gene calls are TRBV29-1 and TRBJ1-5; weak D call: TRBD1 (5 bases). The CDR3 extends over 12 amino acids. Germline V gene data show CDR1 as SQVTM and CDR2 as ANQGSEA. The V and J ends lost 7 bases and 2 bases respectively, with 9 bases between them. The CDR3 DNA is TGCAGCGCTGGGGGGGGCAATCAGCCCCAGCATTTT. Its translation: CSAGGGNQPQHF.

This chain connects TRBV7-9 to TRBJ2-3, with D perhaps matching TRBD2 (6 bases). Per germline, CDR1 SEHNR and CDR2 FQNEAQ (reference sequence). The V gene lost 3 bases and the J gene lost 0 bases, with 10 bases spanning the gap. The CDR3 has 15 residues. The DNA of the CDR3 is TGTGCCAGCAGCTTGGGGGGAGCTAGCACAGATACGCAGTATTTT. The encoded protein is CASSLGGASTDTQYF.

This chain connects TRBV15 to TRBJ1-1; D uncertain. The germline gives CDR1 LNHNV, CDR2 YYDKDF (reference sequence). Trimming took off 1 base at V and 0 bases at J, with 6 bases between the two ends. The CDR3 covers 14 residues. CDR3 residues: CATSRAGMNTEAFF. The CDR3 DNA is TGTGCCACCAGCAGAGCCGGGATGAACACTGAAGCTTTCTTT. Together with reference TRBV15 and TRBJ1-1, the CDR3 gives the full variable domain: DAMVIQNPRYQVTQFGKPVTLSCSQTLNHNVMYWYQQKSSQAPKLLFHYYDKDFNNEADTPDNFQSRRPNTSFCFLDIRSPGLGDTAMYLCATSRAGMNTEAFFGQGTRLTVV.

The genes are TRBV6-5 and TRBJ1-2; 9 positions match TRBD1. This CDR3 comprises 15 residues. Germline loops: CDR1 MNHEY, CDR2 SVGAGI. Germline trimming cut 4 bases from V and 4 bases from J; bases unmatched to any gene: 7. The CDR3, as DNA: TGTGCCAGCAGTTGGGTCTCGACAGGGGGCTATGGCTACACCTTC. Its protein is CASSWVSTGGYGYTF.

This clone showed up just a few times. The chain's CDR3 is CASSLQPTGELFF. The CDR3 region has the DNA TGTGCCAGCAGTTTACAACCCACCGGGGAGCTGTTTTTT. The rearrangement uses TRBV27 and TRBJ2-2; no clear D. CDR1 is MNHEY, CDR2 SMNVEV, per germline (reference sequence). The CDR3 length is 13 residues. Trimming took off 2 bases at V and 4 bases at J, with 5 bases between the two ends.

The DNA for the CDR3 is TGTGCCAGCAGCCCGGACAGGGGTGGTGAAAAACTGTTTTTT. Amino acids: CASSPDRGGEKLFF. This chain joins TRBV7-9 and TRBJ1-4; 9 bases agree with TRBD1. Germline V CDR1 and CDR2: SEHNR, FQNEAQ (reference sequence). The CDR3 has 14 amino acids. With V trimmed by 5 bases and J by 7 bases, 5 bases remained unmatched.

This chain links TRBV27 with TRBJ1-6, with D perhaps TRBD1 (6 bases). This CDR3 is built from 16 residues. In germline, CDR1 is MNHEY, CDR2 SMNVEV (reference sequence). V was cut by 5 bases and J by 3 bases, with 14 bases left in between. Here the CDR3 DNA reads TGTGCCAGCAGTGACCCACAGGGTTTCTATAATTCACCCCTCCACTTT. Protein sequence: CASSDPQGFYNSPLHF.